The 5 T cell receptor beta chains in this list originate from one sample, sequenced in a study of CD8+ T cells in alopecia areata. Investigators isolated RNA and reverse transcribed it into cDNA to act as the sequencing template. Profiling relied on immunoSEQ multiplex PCR, and the TCRdb table lists in-frame clones only, not all of them. This table has approximately 100,000 clones, roughly 42% appearing once. Sequencing input: CD4+ T cells sorted from blood. These receptors were collected from a human donor with alopecia areata.

The chain joins TRBV2 to TRBJ1-2; no clear D gene. CDR3 length: 12 residues. With 7 bases removed from V and 4 bases from J, the gap between germline ends came to 10 bases. CDR1 is SNHLY and CDR2 is FYNNEI in the germline V gene. The CDR3 region has the DNA TGTGCCAGCAACGATGTTGGCTATGGCTACACCTTC. Amino acids: CASNDVGYGYTF.

The rearrangement joins TRBV4-1 to TRBJ2-5; weak D call: TRBD2 (5 bases). The CDR3 sequence is 16 residues long. Germline lookup yields CDR1 MGHRA and CDR2 YSYEKL. The V and J ends lost 0 bases and 2 bases respectively, with 13 bases between them. CDR3 residues: CASSQDGTSHQETQYF. DNA of the CDR3: TGCGCCAGCAGCCAAGATGGAACTAGTCATCAAGAGACCCAGTACTTC.

The V and J genes are TRBV19 and TRBJ1-5; tentative D call: TRBD1 (5 bases). The CDR3 is 15 residues long. Germline CDR1 reads LNHDA; CDR2 reads SQIVND (reference sequence). Trimming shortened V by 4 bases and J by 2 bases, and 12 bases separated the two germline ends. CDR3 amino acids: CASSTGRDRNQPQHF. In DNA, the CDR3 is TGTGCCAGTAGTACAGGGAGGGATCGCAATCAGCCCCAGCATTTT.

This chain uses TRBV5-1 with TRBJ2-3, with D possibly TRBD1 on 6 matching bases. CDR3 length: 14 amino acids. Between the trimmed V and J ends, which lost 4 bases and 1 base, there was a span of 10 bases. Germline V gene lookup returns CDR1 SGHRS and CDR2 YFSETQ. CDR3 protein: CASSQGQRTDTQYF. CDR3 bases: TGCGCCAGCAGCCAAGGACAGCGCACAGATACGCAGTATTTT.

The chain couples TRBV7-3 to TRBJ2-3; perhaps TRBD2 as D (5 bases). The CDR3 extends over 14 amino acids. Germline CDR1 reads SGHTA; CDR2 reads FQGTGA. V was trimmed by 5 bases and J by 6 bases, leaving 15 bases between them. CDR3 sequence reads: CASSLNYSGDTQYF. The CDR3 DNA follows: TGTGCCAGCAGCCTAAACTATTCGGGGGATACGCAGTATTTT. Combining the CDR3 with reference TRBV7-3 and TRBJ2-3 gives the whole variable domain GAGVSQTPSNKVTEKGKYVELRCDPISGHTALYWYRQSLGQGPEFLIYFQGTGAADDSGLPNDRFFAVRPEGSVSTLKIQRTERGDSAVYLCASSLNYSGDTQYFGPGTRLTVL.